Below are 6 T cell receptor beta chains sequenced from a single sample in a study of blood T cells in healthy people across ages. A J-beta primer mix and a sample-barcoded 5' primer were used in a second PCR of roughly 6 to 12 cycles. TCRdb used MiXCR to reprocess the 5' RACE reads, holding one entry per CDR3 protein. The data hold about 780,000 distinct CDR3 sequences, with around 45% observed a single time. The sample consisted of blood. The receptors derive from a man aged 80 or over in good health.

The V gene is TRBV5-1, the J gene TRBJ2-3; TRBD2 matches at 7 bases. The germline V gene has CDR1 SGHRS and CDR2 YFSETQ. After removal of 4 bases from V and 0 bases from J, the junction contained 8 bases not matched to a gene. The CDR3 has 16 residues. The CDR3 here is CASSTPSGVSTDTQYF. CDR3 nucleotides: TGCGCCAGCAGCACGCCTAGCGGAGTTAGCACAGATACGCAGTATTTT.

The J gene is TRBJ2-7, the V gene TRBV20-1; D might be TRBD2 (6 bases). Germline V gives CDR1 DFQATT, CDR2 SNEGSKA (reference sequence). This CDR3 comprises 12 residues. Trimming took 0 bases from V and 10 from J, leaving 13 bases between them. CDR3 nucleotide sequence: TGCAGTGCTAGAGAGGAGGGATACGCCCAGTACTTC. Encoded protein: CSAREEGYAQYF.

This chain joins TRBV28 and TRBJ2-5; weak D call: TRBD1 (6 bases). Germline lookup yields CDR1 MDHEN and CDR2 SYDVKM. The ends were cut back, 6 bases at V and 4 bases at J, with 12 bases in the middle. CDR3 length: 13 amino acids. The CDR3 coding sequence is TGTGCCAGCAGGACACAGGGATTAGAGACCCAGTACTTC. Amino acid sequence: CASRTQGLETQYF. Variable domain in full (rest from reference TRBV28 and TRBJ2-5): DVKVTQSSRYLVKRTGEKVFLECVQDMDHENMFWYRQDPGLGLRLIYFSYDVKMKEKGDIPEGYSVSREKKERFSLILESASTNQTSMYLCASRTQGLETQYFGPGTRLLVL.

This chain's CDR3 is CASSRKTSGGTDTQYF. CDR3 DNA: TGTGCCAGCAGCCGCAAAACTAGCGGAGGCACAGATACGCAGTATTTT. V gene TRBV4-2 combines with J gene TRBJ2-3, with 8 bases that match TRBD2. CDR3 length equals 16 residues. The germline CDR1 and CDR2 sequences are LGHNA and YNFKEQ. After removal of 4 bases from V and 1 base from J, the junction contained 7 bases not matched to a gene.

The rearrangement uses TRBV6-6 and TRBJ2-3, with a tentative D call TRBD1 (6 bases). Deletions cut 6 bases from V and 8 bases from J, with 18 bases between. Germline CDR1 and CDR2: MNHNY and SVGAGI (reference sequence). The CDR3 spans 14 residues. CDR3 in DNA: TGTGCCAGCAGAGGTAGGGGGACCACGAGTACGCAGTATTTT. It encodes CASRGRGTTSTQYF.

This sequence joins TRBV20-1 and TRBJ1-2, with D possibly being TRBD1 (5 bases). The CDR3 sequence is 18 residues long. V was shortened by 0 bases and J by 4 bases, with 24 bases between the two germline ends. The germline gives CDR1 DFQATT, CDR2 SNEGSKA (reference sequence). The CDR3 is CSARDLAGTYRPTYGYTF. The DNA of the CDR3 is TGCAGTGCTAGAGATCTTGCCGGGACTTACCGACCTACCTATGGCTACACCTTC.